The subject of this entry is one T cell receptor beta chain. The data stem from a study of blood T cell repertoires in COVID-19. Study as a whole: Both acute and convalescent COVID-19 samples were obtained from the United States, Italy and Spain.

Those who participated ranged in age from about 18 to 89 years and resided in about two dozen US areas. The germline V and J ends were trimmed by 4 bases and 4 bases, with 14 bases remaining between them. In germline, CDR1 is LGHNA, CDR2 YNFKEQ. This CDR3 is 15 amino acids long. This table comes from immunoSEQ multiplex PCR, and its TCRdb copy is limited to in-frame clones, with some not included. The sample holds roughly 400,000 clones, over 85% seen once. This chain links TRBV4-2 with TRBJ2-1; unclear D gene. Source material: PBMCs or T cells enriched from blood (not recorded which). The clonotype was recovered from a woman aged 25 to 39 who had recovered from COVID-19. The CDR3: CASSLTTSAYNEQFF. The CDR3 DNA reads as TGTGCCAGCAGCCTCACAACCTCAGCGTACAATGAGCAGTTCTTC.